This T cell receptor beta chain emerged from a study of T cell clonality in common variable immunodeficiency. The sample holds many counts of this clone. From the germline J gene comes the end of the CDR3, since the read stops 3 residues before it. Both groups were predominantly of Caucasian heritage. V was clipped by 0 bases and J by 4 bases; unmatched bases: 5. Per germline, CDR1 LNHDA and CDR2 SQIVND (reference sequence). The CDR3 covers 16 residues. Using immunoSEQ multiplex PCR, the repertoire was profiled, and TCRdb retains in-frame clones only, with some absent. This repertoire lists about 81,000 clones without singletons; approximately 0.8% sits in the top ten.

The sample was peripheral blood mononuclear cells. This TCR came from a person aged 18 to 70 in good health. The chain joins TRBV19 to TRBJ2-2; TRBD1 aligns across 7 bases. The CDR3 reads CASSIDPRGFTGELFF. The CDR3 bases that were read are TGTGCCAGTAGTATAGACCCCAGGGGGTTCACCGGGGAG.